This TCR beta chain was sequenced in a study of shared clonotypes between healthy human individuals. Study-wide findings and caveats: Among donors, clonotype sharing was expected to be affected by sequencing depth. Naive subsets tended to show greater estimated richness than memory subsets.

A word on this clone: Its antigen is not known.

Clones were read by immunoSEQ multiplex PCR, and TCRdb kept only the in-frame ones, dropping some. The table has roughly 1,500,000 clones, 95% to 99% seen once; the top ten hold 0.4% to 0.55%. Donors comprised healthy HIV-negative adults lacking recent acute infections or vaccinations. Negatively enriched CD4+ T cells were divided by CD45RA into naive and memory. This CDR3 has 14 residues. Germline V gene data show CDR1 as MNHNS and CDR2 as SASEGT. The V and J ends lost 5 bases and 3 bases, in that order; junction bases with no gene match: 2. The chain uses TRBV6-1 and TRBJ2-7, with 12 bases aligning to TRBD2. This sequence originates from a young man in good health. Material: naive CD4+ T cells sorted from blood. Subset described: CD45RA+ positively selected. The chain's CDR3 is CASSTTSGSYEQYF. CDR3 coding DNA: TGTGCCAGCAGTACGACTAGCGGGAGCTACGAGCAGTACTTC.